The next 15 T cell receptor beta chains were all read from a single sample in a study of human T cells and chemical hapten exposure. The sample's time point: healthy volunteer bleed at 6 weeks. Unfractionated whole blood yielded total RNA. In TCRdb, the RACE reads were re-called with MiXCR into one record per CDR3 protein. The sample includes tens of thousands of distinct CDR3 sequences, around 5.9% seen only once; the top ten take around 13%. Sample: whole blood. These receptors were obtained from a human donor in good health. Some clones in this sample may be carry-over from other donors' samples.

The chain couples TRBV6-5 to TRBJ1-1, with TRBD1 matching over 10 bases. CDR3 length equals 15 residues. The ends lost 3 bases at V and 1 base at J; junction bases unmatched: 2. Looked up from germline, CDR1 is MNHEY and CDR2 is SVGAGI. In DNA, the CDR3 is TGTGCCAGCAGTTATCGGGACAGGGGGAACACTGAAGCTTTCTTT. Its translation: CASSYRDRGNTEAFF.

This clonotype came up a few times. The V and J genes are TRBV30 and TRBJ1-2; TRBD1 agrees at 8 bases. Germline loops: CDR1 GTSNPN, CDR2 SVGIG (reference sequence). The CDR3 extends over 13 amino acids. This CDR3 reads CASTRQGRNGYTF. In nucleotides, the CDR3 is TGTGCTTCAACCAGACAGGGGAGAAATGGCTACACCTTC.

This clonotype has ten or more counts. The rearrangement uses TRBV11-2 and TRBJ2-7; 10 bases agree with TRBD1. With V trimmed by 3 bases and J by 5 bases, 4 bases remained unmatched. Per germline, CDR1 SGHAT and CDR2 FQNNGV. The CDR3 spans 14 residues. The DNA for the CDR3 is TGTGCCAGCAGCTTCGACAGGGGGCGCCACGAGCAGTACTTC. Translating it yields CASSFDRGRHEQYF.

This clonotype was seen repeatedly, ten times or more. This chain uses TRBV7-9 with TRBJ1-1, with D possibly TRBD1 on 6 matching bases. CDR3 size: 14 residues. Germline lookup yields CDR1 SEHNR and CDR2 FQNEAQ (reference sequence). Trimming removed 1 base from V and 4 bases from J, with 10 bases in between. CDR3 region: CASSLERGGTEAFF. The DNA of the CDR3 is TGTGCCAGCAGCTTAGAGAGAGGGGGCACTGAAGCTTTCTTT.

This clonotype was detected many times. The V gene is TRBV20-1, the J gene TRBJ1-1; D is possibly TRBD1 (5 bases). CDR3 length: 16 residues. Germline CDR1 DFQATT, CDR2 SNEGSKA (reference sequence). Trimming stripped 3 bases from V and 1 base from J, with 18 bases between. CDR3 sequence (DNA): TGCAGTGCTAGTAAAACCCAAAGAGACAGGAACACTGAAGCTTTCTTT. This translates into CSASKTQRDRNTEAFF.

This clonotype was counted ten times or more. The chain joins TRBV5-1 to TRBJ1-3; weak D call: TRBD1 (6 bases). Trimming stripped 4 bases from V and 2 bases from J, with 13 bases between. The CDR3 runs 15 residues. CDR1 and CDR2 (germline): SGHRS, YFSETQ. The CDR3 loop is CASSNRDIPGNTIYF. Written as DNA, the CDR3 is TGCGCCAGCAGCAACCGGGACATTCCTGGAAACACCATATATTTT.

The chain joins TRBV5-1 to TRBJ2-2; the match to TRBD2 covers 9 bases. The V and J ends lost 2 bases and 2 bases, in that order; junction bases with no gene match: 4. CDR1 is SGHRS, CDR2 YFSETQ, per germline. This CDR3 region has 16 residues. Here the CDR3 DNA reads TGCGCCAGCAGCTTACCGACTAGCGGAAACACCGGGGAGCTGTTTTTT. As protein: CASSLPTSGNTGELFF.

The rearrangement links TRBV29-1 to TRBJ2-2, with D uncertain. The CDR3 length is 11 residues. Germline values: CDR1 SQVTM, CDR2 ANQGSEA. Trimming removed 1 base at V and 6 bases at J, with 3 bases between. Written as DNA, the CDR3 is TGCAGCGTTGAAGTTGCCGGGGAGCTGTTTTTT. Protein: CSVEVAGELFF.

This clonotype has ten or more counts. The rearrangement links TRBV20-1 to TRBJ1-2, with D possibly being TRBD1 (5 bases). Germline V CDR1 and CDR2: DFQATT, SNEGSKA (reference sequence). V was trimmed by 4 bases and J by 0 bases, leaving 12 bases between them. This CDR3 contains 14 residues. The CDR3 reads CSATRREANYGYTF. CDR3 bases: TGCAGTGCTACTCGCAGGGAAGCTAACTATGGCTACACCTTC.

The chain has TRBV6-1 and TRBJ1-1, with 9 bases aligning to TRBD1. This CDR3 contains 16 residues. Germline V gene lookup returns CDR1 MNHNS and CDR2 SASEGT. The ends lost 5 bases at V and 0 bases at J; junction bases unmatched: 7. DNA of the CDR3: TGTGCCAGCAGTATCGGGGGACAGGGCGTGAACACTGAAGCTTTCTTT. This translates into CASSIGGQGVNTEAFF.

Concerning this clonotype itself: A read error is possible here, since a much larger clone lies one base away. This chain joins TRBV9 and TRBJ2-5, with 7 nucleotides matching TRBD2. The CDR3 covers 13 residues. The V and J ends lost 6 bases and 7 bases, in that order; junction bases with no gene match: 9. CDR1 and CDR2 (germline): SGDLS, YYNGEE. The CDR3 sequence: CASNMSREGTQYF. As DNA, the CDR3 is TGTGCCAGCAACATGAGCAGGGAGGGGACCCAGTACTTC.

The table lists this clonotype with many counts. At one end the junction does not follow the germline gene, possibly because of a read error. The chain has TRBV4-3 and TRBJ1-3; a weak D match, TRBD1 (5 bases). Germline CDR1 is LGHNA and CDR2 is YSLEER. The CDR3 length is 16 residues. Here the CDR3 DNA reads TGCGCCAGCAGTCAAGATGGGGCGATCTCTGGAAACACCATATATTTT. Translated, it gives CASSQDGAISGNTIYF.

This clonotype was counted ten times or more. The chain uses TRBV2 and TRBJ1-2; D gene unclear. From germline, CDR1 is SNHLY and CDR2 FYNNEI. Trimming took off 1 base at V and 13 bases at J, with 13 bases between the two ends. The CDR3 length is 12 residues. CDR3 amino acids: CASSEVTTVGTF. CDR3 nucleotide sequence: TGTGCCAGCAGTGAAGTGACAACCGTAGGCACCTTC.

This clonotype was recorded many times. The J gene is TRBJ1-5, the V gene TRBV28; no clear D gene. The V gene lost 3 bases and the J gene lost 0 bases, with 9 bases spanning the gap. The length of the CDR3 is 15 residues. Germline-derived CDR1 and CDR2 are MDHEN and SYDVKM. The CDR3 nucleotides read TGTGCCAGCAGTTTCGGACTTCATAGCAATCAGCCCCAGCATTTT. Translating gives CASSFGLHSNQPQHF.

This clonotype has just a few counts. The chain uses TRBV11-3 and TRBJ2-1, with TRBD2 as a possible D gene (6 bases). The germline V gene has CDR1 SGHNT and CDR2 YENEEA. V was pared by 4 bases and J by 7 bases, with 8 bases between. This CDR3 spans 12 amino acids. CDR3 sequence: CASSWAGNEQFF. In nucleotides, the CDR3 is TGTGCCAGCAGCTGGGCGGGGAATGAGCAGTTCTTC.